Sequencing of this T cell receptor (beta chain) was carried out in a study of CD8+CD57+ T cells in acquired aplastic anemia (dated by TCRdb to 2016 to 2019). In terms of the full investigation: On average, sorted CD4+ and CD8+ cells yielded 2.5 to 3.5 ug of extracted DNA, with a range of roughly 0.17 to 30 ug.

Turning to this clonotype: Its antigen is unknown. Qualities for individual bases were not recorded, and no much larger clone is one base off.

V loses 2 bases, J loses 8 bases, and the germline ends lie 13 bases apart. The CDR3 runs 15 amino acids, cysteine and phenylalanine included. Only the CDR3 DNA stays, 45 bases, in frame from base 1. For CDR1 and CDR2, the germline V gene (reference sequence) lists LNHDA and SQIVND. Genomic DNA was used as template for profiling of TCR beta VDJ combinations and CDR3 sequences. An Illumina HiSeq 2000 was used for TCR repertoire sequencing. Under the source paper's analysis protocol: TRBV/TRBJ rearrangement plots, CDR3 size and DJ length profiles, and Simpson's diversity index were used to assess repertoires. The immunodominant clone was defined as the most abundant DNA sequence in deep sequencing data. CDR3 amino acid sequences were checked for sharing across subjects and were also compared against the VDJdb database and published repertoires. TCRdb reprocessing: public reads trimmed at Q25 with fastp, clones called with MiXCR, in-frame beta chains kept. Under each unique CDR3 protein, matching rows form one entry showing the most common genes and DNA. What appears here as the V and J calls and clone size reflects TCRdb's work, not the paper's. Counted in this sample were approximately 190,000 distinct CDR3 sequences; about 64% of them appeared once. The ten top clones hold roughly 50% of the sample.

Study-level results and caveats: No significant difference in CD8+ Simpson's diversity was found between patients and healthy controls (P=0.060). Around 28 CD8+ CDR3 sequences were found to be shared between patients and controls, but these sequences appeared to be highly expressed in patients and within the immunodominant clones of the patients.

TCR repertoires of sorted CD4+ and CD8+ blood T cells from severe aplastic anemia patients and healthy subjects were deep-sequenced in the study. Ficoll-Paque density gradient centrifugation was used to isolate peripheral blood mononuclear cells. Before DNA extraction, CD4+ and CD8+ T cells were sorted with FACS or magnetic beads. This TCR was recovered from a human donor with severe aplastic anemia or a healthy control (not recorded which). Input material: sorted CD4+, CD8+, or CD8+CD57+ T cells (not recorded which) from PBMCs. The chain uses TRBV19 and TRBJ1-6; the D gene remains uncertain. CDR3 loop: CASSISVGFDSPLHF. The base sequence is TGTGCCAGTAGTATATCCGTGGGTTTCGATTCACCCCTCCACTTT.